The entry that follows covers one T cell receptor beta chain sequence. As yet, its antigen is unknown. Mismatch with germline at one junction end may stem from a read error. Time point in this sample: cycle 4 day 1 (C4D1), after 5 to 7 weeks of nivolumab. All trial patients relapsed after autologous stem cell transplantation. Complete response, partial response or progressive disease constituted the best response categories observed. This sample was included in a study of PD-1 blockade in classical Hodgkin lymphoma. Overall study results and limits: Whatever underlies the repertoire differences (possibly disease activity or prior therapy) remains undefined. Significantly greater TCR diversity emerged by C4D1 in CD4+ cells but not CD8+ cells. Before treatment, TCR diversity in newly diagnosed patients was reportedly lower than in healthy donors.

Some clones are missing from TCRdb's copy, which holds only in-frame ones; the method was immunoSEQ multiplex PCR. The profile shows more than 85,000 clones, roughly 90% of them singletons. This CDR3 spans 14 amino acids. Germline lookup yields CDR1 WSHSY and CDR2 SAAADI. Sequencing used peripheral blood mononuclear cells (PBMCs), obtained before the fourth cycle of nivolumab. This sequence was found in a human donor with classical Hodgkin lymphoma. The chain links TRBV10-2 to TRBJ2-7; 7 bases agree with TRBD1. The CDR3 is CASIPGTVSSEQYF. The CDR3 DNA sequence: TGCGCCAGCATTCCCGGGACAGTCTCCTCCGAGCAGTACTTC.